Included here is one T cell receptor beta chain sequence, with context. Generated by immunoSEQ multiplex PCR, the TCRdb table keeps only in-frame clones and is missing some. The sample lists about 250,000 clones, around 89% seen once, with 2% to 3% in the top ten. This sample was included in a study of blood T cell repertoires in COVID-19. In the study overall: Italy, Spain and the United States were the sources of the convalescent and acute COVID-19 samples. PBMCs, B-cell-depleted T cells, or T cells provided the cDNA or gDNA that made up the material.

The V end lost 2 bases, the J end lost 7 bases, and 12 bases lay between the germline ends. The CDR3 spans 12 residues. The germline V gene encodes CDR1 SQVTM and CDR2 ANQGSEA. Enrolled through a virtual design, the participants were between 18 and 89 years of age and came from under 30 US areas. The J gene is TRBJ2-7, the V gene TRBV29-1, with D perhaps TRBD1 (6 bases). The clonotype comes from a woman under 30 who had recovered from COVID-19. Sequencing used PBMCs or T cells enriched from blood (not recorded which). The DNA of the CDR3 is TGCAGCGTTGAAATACAGGGCTGGGAGCAGTACTTC. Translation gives CSVEIQGWEQYF.